This note documents a single TCR beta chain sequence. This CDR3 is built from 15 residues. The germline V gene has CDR1 SGDLS and CDR2 YYNGEE. V lost 5 bases, J lost 8 bases, and 19 bases lay in between. Both 60 Vbeta primers and 13 Jbeta primers went into the PCR. TCRdb's table, derived via immunoSEQ multiplex PCR, lists solely in-frame clones and lacks some. The sample records 130,000 to 150,000 clones, 79% being singletons. The data are from a study of cytomegalovirus exposure and HLA in healthy donors. Sequenced material: PBMCs. The receptor was derived from a woman in her forties in good health and CMV-seropositive. The genes are TRBV9 and TRBJ1-4; D is perhaps TRBD1 (5 bases). The CDR3 sequence: CASSETGVGDEKLFF. The CDR3 region has the DNA TGTGCCAGCAGTGAGACGGGGGTTGGGGACGAAAAACTGTTTTTT.